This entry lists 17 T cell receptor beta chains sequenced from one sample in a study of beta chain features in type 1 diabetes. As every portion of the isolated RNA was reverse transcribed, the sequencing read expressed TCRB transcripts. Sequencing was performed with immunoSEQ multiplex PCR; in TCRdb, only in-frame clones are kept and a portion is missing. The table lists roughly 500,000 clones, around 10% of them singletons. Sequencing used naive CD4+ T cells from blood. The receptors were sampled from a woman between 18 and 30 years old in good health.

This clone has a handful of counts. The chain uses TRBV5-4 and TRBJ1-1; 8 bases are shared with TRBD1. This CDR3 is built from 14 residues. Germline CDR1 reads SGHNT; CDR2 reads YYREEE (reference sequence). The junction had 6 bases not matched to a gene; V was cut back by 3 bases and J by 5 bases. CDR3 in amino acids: CASSYWTGLTEAFF. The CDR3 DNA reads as TGTGCCAGCAGCTATTGGACAGGGCTGACTGAAGCTTTCTTT.

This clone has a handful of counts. The CDR3 reads CASGLVPQASGKNEQFF. The CDR3 region has the DNA TGTGCTAGTGGTTTGGTACCTCAGGCTAGCGGGAAAAATGAGCAGTTCTTC. The gene calls are TRBV12-5 and TRBJ2-1; 9 nucleotides line up with TRBD2. The germline gives CDR1 LGHNT, CDR2 FRNRAP. This CDR3 spans 17 amino acids. Trimming removed 0 bases from V and 7 bases from J; junction bases left unmatched: 10.

Here the CDR3 reads CASSPPTGPLGTQYF. CDR3 nucleotide sequence: TGTGCCAGCTCACCACCGACCGGTCCACTGGGGACCCAGTACTTC. The gene calls are TRBV18 and TRBJ2-5; D unresolved. This CDR3 comprises 15 residues. Germline V gives CDR1 KGHSH, CDR2 LQKENI. Trimming removed 0 bases from V and 7 bases from J, with 15 bases in between.

The CDR3 DNA reads TGTGCCAGCACCCCAGGGGGGAAAGGGTACGTC. Translation gives CASTPGGKGYV. The V and J genes are TRBV27 and TRBJ2-7; D may be TRBD1 (7 bases). This CDR3 is 11 amino acids long. Trimming pared 7 bases from V and 12 bases from J, leaving 16 bases between. From germline, CDR1 is MNHEY and CDR2 SMNVEV (reference sequence).

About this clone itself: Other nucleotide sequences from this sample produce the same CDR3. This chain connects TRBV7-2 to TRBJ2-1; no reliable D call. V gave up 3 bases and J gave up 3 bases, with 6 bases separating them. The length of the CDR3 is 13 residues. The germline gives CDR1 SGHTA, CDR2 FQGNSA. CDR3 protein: CASSLGLYNEQFF. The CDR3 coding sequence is TGTGCCAGCAGCTTGGGTCTCTACAATGAGCAGTTCTTC.

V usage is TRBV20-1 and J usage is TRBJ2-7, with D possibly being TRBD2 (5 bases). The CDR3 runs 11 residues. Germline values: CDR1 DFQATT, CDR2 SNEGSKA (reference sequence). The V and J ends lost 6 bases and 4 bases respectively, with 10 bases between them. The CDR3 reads CSATRAYEQYF. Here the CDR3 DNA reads TGCAGTGCGACGAGGGCATACGAGCAGTACTTC.

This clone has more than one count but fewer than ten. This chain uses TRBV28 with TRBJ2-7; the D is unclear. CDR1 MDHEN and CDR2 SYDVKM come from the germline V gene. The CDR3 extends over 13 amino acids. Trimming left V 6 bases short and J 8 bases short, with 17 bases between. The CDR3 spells CASSSGPLRKQYV. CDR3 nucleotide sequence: TGTGCCAGCAGCTCCGGGCCTCTTCGGAAGCAGTACGTC.

CDR3 amino acids: CASTTGTATTGELFF. The CDR3 bases are TGTGCCAGCACCACCGGGACAGCTACTACCGGGGAGCTGTTTTTT. The rearrangement links TRBV7-6 to TRBJ2-2; 7 bases align to TRBD1. Germline CDR1 reads SGHVS; CDR2 reads FNYEAQ. The CDR3 has 15 residues. The V segment lost 7 bases and the J segment 5 bases; nucleotides outside the gene matches: 10.

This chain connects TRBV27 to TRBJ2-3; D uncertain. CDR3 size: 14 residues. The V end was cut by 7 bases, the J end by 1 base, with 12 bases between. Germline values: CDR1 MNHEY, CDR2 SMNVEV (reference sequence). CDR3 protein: CASMIGRRTDTQYF. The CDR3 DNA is TGTGCCAGCATGATAGGGCGCCGCACAGATACGCAGTATTTT.

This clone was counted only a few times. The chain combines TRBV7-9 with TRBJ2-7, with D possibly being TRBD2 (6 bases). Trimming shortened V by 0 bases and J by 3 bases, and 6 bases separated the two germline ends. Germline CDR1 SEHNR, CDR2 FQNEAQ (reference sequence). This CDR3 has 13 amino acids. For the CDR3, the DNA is TGTGCCAGCAGCTTAGCCGGGAGCTACGAGCAGTACGTC. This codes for CASSLAGSYEQYV.

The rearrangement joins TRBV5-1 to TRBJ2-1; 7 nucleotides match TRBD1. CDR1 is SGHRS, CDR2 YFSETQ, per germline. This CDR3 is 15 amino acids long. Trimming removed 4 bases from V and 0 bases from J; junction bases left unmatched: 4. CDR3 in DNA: TGCGCCAGCAGCGGCCGGGACAGCTCCTACAATGAGCAGTTCTTC. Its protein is CASSGRDSSYNEQFF.

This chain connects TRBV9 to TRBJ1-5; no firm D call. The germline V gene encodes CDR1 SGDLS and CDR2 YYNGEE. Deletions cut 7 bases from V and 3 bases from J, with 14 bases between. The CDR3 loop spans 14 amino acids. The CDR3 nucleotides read TGTGCCAGCCTAACACAGCTTATCAATCAGCCCCAGCATTTT. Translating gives CASLTQLINQPQHF.

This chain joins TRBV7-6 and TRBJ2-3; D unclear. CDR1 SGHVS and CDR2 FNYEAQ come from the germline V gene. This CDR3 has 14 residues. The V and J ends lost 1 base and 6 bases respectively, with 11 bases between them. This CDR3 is CASSLEHSGDTQYF. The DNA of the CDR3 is TGTGCCAGCAGCTTAGAACACTCTGGGGATACGCAGTATTTT.

Written as DNA, the CDR3 is TGTGCCAGCAGCTTAGTGAACACTGAAGCTTTCTTT. It encodes CASSLVNTEAFF. The chain employs TRBV13 and TRBJ1-1; D call uncertain. CDR3 size: 12 residues. Germline V gene data show CDR1 as PRHDT and CDR2 as FYEKMQ (reference sequence). V lost 1 base, J lost 0 bases, and 0 bases lay in between.

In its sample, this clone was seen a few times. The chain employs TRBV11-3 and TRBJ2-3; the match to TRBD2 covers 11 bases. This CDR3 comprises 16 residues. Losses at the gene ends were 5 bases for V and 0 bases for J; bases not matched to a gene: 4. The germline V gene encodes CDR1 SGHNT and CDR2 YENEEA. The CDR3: CASSTGTSGSTDTQYF. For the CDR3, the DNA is TGTGCCAGCAGCACGGGGACTAGCGGAAGCACAGATACGCAGTATTTT.

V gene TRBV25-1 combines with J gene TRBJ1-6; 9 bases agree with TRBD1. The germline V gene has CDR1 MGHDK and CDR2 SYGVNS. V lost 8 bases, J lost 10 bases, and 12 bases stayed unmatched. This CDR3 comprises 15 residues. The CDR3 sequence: CASERTGQGGSPLHF. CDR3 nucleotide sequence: TGTGCCAGCGAACGGACGGGACAGGGAGGATCACCCCTCCACTTT.

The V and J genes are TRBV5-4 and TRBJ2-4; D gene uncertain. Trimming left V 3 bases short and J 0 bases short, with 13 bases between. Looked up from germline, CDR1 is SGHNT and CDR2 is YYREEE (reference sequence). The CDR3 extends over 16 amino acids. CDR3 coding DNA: TGTGCCAGCAGCTCGGGCCCTTATCAAGCCAAAAACATTCAGTACTTC. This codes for CASSSGPYQAKNIQYF.